One and the same sample provided the 11 T cell receptor beta chains below, sequenced in a study of long-term antiretroviral therapy in people with HIV. Run at survey level, the immunoSEQ assay was version v3.0. The method was immunoSEQ multiplex PCR; TCRdb's version includes in-frame clones alone and lacks a portion of them. The data contain about 20,000 clones, over 90% of them singletons. The sample consisted of unsorted PBMCs, taken 4.4 years after starting antiretroviral therapy. Receptors originate from a woman aged 45-65 years with HIV.

The chain recombines TRBV7-6 with TRBJ1-1; tentatively, D is TRBD1 (6 bases). Per the germline V gene, CDR1 is SGHVS and CDR2 is FNYEAQ. This CDR3 spans 13 amino acids. Trimming took off 5 bases at V and 7 bases at J, with 14 bases between the two ends. Here the CDR3 reads CASSLQQGFEAFF. The CDR3 DNA reads TGTGCCAGCAGCCTGCAACAGGGTTTTGAAGCTTTCTTT.

The rearrangement uses TRBV30 and TRBJ1-4; D is uncertain. Trimming shortened V by 3 bases and J by 4 bases, and 9 bases separated the two germline ends. This CDR3 comprises 13 residues. CDR1 is GTSNPN and CDR2 is SVGIG in the germline V gene (reference sequence). Here the CDR3 DNA reads TGTGCCTGGAGCAGTTCTTATAATGAAAAACTGTTTTTT. Amino acids: CAWSSSYNEKLFF.

This clone has just one count. The J gene is TRBJ2-2, the V gene TRBV7-3; a weak D match, TRBD2 (5 bases). Germline V gene data show CDR1 as SGHTA and CDR2 as FQGTGA. The CDR3 loop spans 12 amino acids. V was trimmed by 5 bases and J by 12 bases, leaving 13 bases between them. The CDR3 loop reads CASSPRRGKLFF. Here the CDR3 DNA reads TGTGCCAGCAGCCCCCGTCGAGGGAAGCTGTTTTTT.

The genes are TRBV6-6 and TRBJ1-4; possible D gene TRBD1, 6 bases. V was pared by 0 bases and J by 3 bases, with 8 bases between. Germline V lookup: CDR1 MNHNY, CDR2 SVGAGI (reference sequence). This CDR3 is built from 15 residues. CDR3 amino acids: CASSYSRGPNEKLFF. The CDR3, as DNA: TGTGCCAGCAGTTACTCTCGGGGGCCTAATGAAAAACTGTTTTTT.

This chain joins TRBV2 and TRBJ2-5; D gene uncertain. CDR1 is SNHLY, CDR2 FYNNEI, per germline. The length of the CDR3 is 14 residues. Trimming shortened V by 4 bases and J by 2 bases, and 11 bases separated the two germline ends. CDR3 residues: CASSAGRAQETQYF. The CDR3 bases are TGTGCCAGCAGTGCCGGTAGGGCTCAAGAGACCCAGTACTTC.

The rearrangement links TRBV11-2 to TRBJ2-3, with unresolved D. CDR1 and CDR2 from the germline V gene are SGHAT and FQNNGV. The germline V and J ends were trimmed by 0 bases and 3 bases, with 4 bases remaining between them. There are 13 residues in the CDR3. CDR3 nucleotides: TGTGCCAGCAGCTTAGAACGGACAGATACGCAGTATTTT. Protein sequence: CASSLERTDTQYF.

The chain joins TRBV10-1 to TRBJ2-3, with D hard to call. Trimming removed 6 bases at V and 0 bases at J, with 13 bases between. CDR1 is WNHNN, CDR2 SYGVQD, per germline (reference sequence). The length of the CDR3 is 15 residues. As DNA, the CDR3 is TGCGCCAGCAGCAGGACGGCGAGTAGCACAGATACGCAGTATTTT. It is translated as CASSRTASSTDTQYF.

The rearrangement links TRBV19 to TRBJ2-5; D is uncertain. Germline lookup yields CDR1 LNHDA and CDR2 SQIVND (reference sequence). The CDR3 spans 13 residues. Trimming removed 0 bases from V and 6 bases from J, with 8 bases in between. The CDR3 bases are TGTGCCAGTAGTATAGATCCTCGCAAGACCCAGTACTTC. It is translated as CASSIDPRKTQYF.

The chain has TRBV2 and TRBJ1-6; D is unresolved. Germline CDR1 SNHLY, CDR2 FYNNEI. V shed 7 bases and J shed 0 bases, with 4 bases lying between them. This CDR3 region has 13 residues. The CDR3 coding sequence is TGTGCCAGCATAAGCTCCTATAATTCACCCCTCCACTTT. Its protein product is CASISSYNSPLHF.

The J gene is TRBJ2-5, the V gene TRBV6-6; D is possibly TRBD2 (6 bases). Gene TRBJ2-7 matches the end of the DNA better, so the J call may be wrong. The CDR3 covers 14 residues. The germline V gene encodes CDR1 MNHNY and CDR2 SVGAGI (reference sequence). The CDR3 protein is CASREGTSAYEQYF. CDR3 DNA: TGTGCCAGCAGGGAGGGGACCTCCGCCTACGAGCAGTACTTC.

Notes on this clone: The same CDR3 is also encoded by other DNA sequences in this sample. This chain joins TRBV11-3 and TRBJ2-2; a weak D match, TRBD1 (6 bases). The ends were cut back, 0 bases at V and 4 bases at J, with 9 bases in the middle. Germline V gene data show CDR1 as SGHNT and CDR2 as YENEEA. The CDR3 runs to 15 residues. CDR3 nucleotides: TGTGCCAGCAGCTTAGACAGGGGTGGCACCGGGGAGCTGTTTTTT. Encoded protein: CASSLDRGGTGELFF.